Here is one T cell receptor beta chain with its context. Its antigen is currently not known. Per-nucleotide qualities are absent, and no much larger clonotype sits a single base away. Patients with autoimmune disease history or receiving systemic immunosuppression were excluded from the trial. Peripheral blood for TCR sequencing was drawn from every dose cohort at baseline, at cycle 4 day 1 and at cycle 7 day 1. The samples were drawn from a first-in-human, open-label, multicenter phase I dose-escalation trial of ivuxolimab. Adults with locally advanced or metastatic head and neck squamous cell, hepatocellular, melanoma or renal cell carcinoma were enrolled in the trial. Before TCR sequencing, CD4+ T cells and CD8+ T cells from peripheral blood were sorted into separate populations. This sample is drawn from a study of OX40 agonist ivuxolimab in advanced cancers. General notes on the study: The costimulatory receptor OX40 (CD134) was targeted by ivuxolimab, a fully human IgG2 agonistic monoclonal antibody. Intravenous ivuxolimab was administered to patients every 2 weeks at six dose levels: 0.01, 0.1, 0.3, 1.5, 3 and 10 mg/kg. Partial responses occurred in three dose-escalation patients: two with cutaneous melanoma and one with hepatocellular carcinoma. Of the approximately 54 patients in dose escalation, 19 had hepatocellular carcinoma, about 15 had melanoma, 9 had renal cell carcinoma and 9 had head and neck cancer. Prior anti-PD-1, anti-PD-L1 or anti-CTLA-4 therapy was permitted, and roughly two fifths of dose-escalation patients had received checkpoint inhibitors. The paper reports the monotherapy dose-escalation portion (N = 52 patients) of the phase I ivuxolimab trial. Peripheral TCRbeta sequencing aimed to test whether ivuxolimab altered TCR sequence diversity and caused clonal T-cell expansion. The dose-escalation cohort was about 83% male with a mean age of roughly 62 years, ranging from about 20 to 85. What the work shows at the level of the full study, not this receptor alone: Partial responders in the 0.1-3.0 mg/kg groups had among the lowest normalized peripheral clonal expansion, especially among CD8+ T cells. After ivuxolimab, more expanded clones were found on average in CD8+ T cells than in CD4+ T cells. Which antigens the clonally expanded peripheral T cells were specific for was not determined. Low levels of normalized T-cell clonal expansion were also seen in some patients who did not respond. At doses from 0.1 to 3.0 mg/kg, clonal expansion was seen in both CD4+ and CD8+ blood T cells between baseline and week 6.

Spanning cysteine to phenylalanine, the CDR3 consists of 13 amino acids. Left in the record is the CDR3 DNA by itself, 39 bases read in frame from the first base. According to the germline V gene, CDR1 reads MNHNS and CDR2 reads SASEGT. At the junction V is shortened by 2 bases and J by 10 bases, with 15 bases in between. Genomic DNA was extracted from sorted cells for sequencing of the TCRbeta CDR3 region. The immunoSEQ Assay was used for sequencing of TCRbeta CDR3 regions. TCRdb's version of the immuneACCESS table is confined to in-frame rearrangements and falls short of the full clone set. An unresolved V gene accounts for under half of the shortfall where checked; the remainder is of unknown origin. In all, the sample holds more than 50,000 clones, and approximately 90% of those were seen once. The ten largest clones take up roughly 20% of the sample.

Here the sequenced sample was CD4+ or CD8+ T cells sorted from blood, taken in a trial of the OX40 agonist ivuxolimab. The clonotype comes from an adult with an advanced solid tumor such as melanoma, head and neck, liver or kidney cancer. The sequence links TRBV6-1 to TRBJ2-7; the D segment could be TRBD2, given 5 matching bases. The CDR3 is CASSENSGIQQYF. At the DNA level, the sequence is TGTGCCAGCAGTGAAAACTCGGGAATTCAACAGTACTTC.